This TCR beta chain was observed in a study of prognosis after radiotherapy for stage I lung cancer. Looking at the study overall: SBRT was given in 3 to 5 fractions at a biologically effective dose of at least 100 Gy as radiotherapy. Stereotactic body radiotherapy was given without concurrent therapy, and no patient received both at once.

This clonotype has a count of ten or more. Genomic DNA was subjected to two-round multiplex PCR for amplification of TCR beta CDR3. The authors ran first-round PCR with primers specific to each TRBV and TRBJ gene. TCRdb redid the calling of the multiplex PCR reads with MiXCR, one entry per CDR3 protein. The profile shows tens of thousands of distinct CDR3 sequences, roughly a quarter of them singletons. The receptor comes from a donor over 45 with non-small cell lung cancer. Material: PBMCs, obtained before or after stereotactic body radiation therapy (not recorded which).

CDR3 coding DNA: TGTGCCAGTACCCCGACAGGGTCCGGCTACACCTTC. Encoded protein: CASTPTGSGYTF. The chain couples TRBV19 to TRBJ1-2; 7 bases map to TRBD1. Germline loops: CDR1 LNHDA, CDR2 SQIVND (reference sequence). J gave up 8 bases and V 7 bases, and 7 bases lay outside the gene matches. The CDR3 covers 12 residues. Drawing the rest from reference TRBV19 and TRBJ1-2, the complete variable domain is DGGITQSPKYLFRKEGQNVTLSCEQNLNHDAMYWYRQDPGQGLRLIYYSQIVNDFQKGDIAEGYSVSREKKESFPLTVTSAQKNPTAFYLCASTPTGSGYTFGSGTRLTVV.